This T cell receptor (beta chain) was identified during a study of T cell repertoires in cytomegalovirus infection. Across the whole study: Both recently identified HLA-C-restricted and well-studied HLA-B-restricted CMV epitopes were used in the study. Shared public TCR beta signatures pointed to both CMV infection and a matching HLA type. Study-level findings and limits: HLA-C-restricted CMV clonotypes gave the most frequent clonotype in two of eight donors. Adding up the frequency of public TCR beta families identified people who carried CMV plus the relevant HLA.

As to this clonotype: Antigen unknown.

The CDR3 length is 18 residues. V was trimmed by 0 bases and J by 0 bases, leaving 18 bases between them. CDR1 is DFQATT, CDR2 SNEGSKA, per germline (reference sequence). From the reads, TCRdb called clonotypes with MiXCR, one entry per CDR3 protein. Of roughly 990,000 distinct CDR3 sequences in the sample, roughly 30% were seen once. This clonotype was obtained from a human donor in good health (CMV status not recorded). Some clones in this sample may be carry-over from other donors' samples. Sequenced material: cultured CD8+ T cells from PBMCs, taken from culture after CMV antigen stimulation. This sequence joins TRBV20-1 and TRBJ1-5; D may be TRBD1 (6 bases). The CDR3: CSARDHIGGGYSNQPQHF. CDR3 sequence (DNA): TGCAGTGCTAGAGATCATATTGGAGGGGGTTATAGCAATCAGCCCCAGCATTTT.